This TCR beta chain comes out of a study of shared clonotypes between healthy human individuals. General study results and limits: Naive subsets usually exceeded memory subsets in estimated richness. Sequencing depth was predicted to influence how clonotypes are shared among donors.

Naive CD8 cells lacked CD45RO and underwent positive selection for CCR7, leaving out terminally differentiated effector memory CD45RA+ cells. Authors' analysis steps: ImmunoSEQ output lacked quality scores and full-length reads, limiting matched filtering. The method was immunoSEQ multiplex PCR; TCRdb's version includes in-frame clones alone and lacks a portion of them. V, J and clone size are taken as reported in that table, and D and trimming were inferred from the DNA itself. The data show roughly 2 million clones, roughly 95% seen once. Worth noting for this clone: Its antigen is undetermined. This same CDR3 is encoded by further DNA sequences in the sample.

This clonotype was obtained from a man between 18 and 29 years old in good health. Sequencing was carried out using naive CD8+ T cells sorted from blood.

The CDR3 nucleotides read TGTGCCAGCAGTTTATTAGGGGTCGGGGAGCTGTTTTTT. This sequence encodes CASSLLGVGELFF. This chain links TRBV27 with TRBJ2-2, with D possibly matching TRBD1 (5 bases). Germline V gives CDR1 MNHEY, CDR2 SMNVEV (reference sequence). The V gene lost 1 base and the J gene lost 7 bases, with 7 bases spanning the gap. This CDR3 region has 13 residues.